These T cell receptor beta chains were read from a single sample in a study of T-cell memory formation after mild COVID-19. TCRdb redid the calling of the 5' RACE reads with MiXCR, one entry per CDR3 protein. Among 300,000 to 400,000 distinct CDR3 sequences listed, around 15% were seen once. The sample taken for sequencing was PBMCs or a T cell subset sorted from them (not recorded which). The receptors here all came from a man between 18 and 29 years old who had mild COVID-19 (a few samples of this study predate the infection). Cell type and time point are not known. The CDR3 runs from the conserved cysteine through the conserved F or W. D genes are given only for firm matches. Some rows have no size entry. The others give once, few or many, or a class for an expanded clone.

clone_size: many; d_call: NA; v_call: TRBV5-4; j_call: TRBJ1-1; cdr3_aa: CASRPDSDNTEAFF; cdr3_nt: TGTGCCAGCAGACCCGACAGTGACAACACTGAAGCTTTCTTT
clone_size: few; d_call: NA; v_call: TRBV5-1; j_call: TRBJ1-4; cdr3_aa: CASSSSSTNEKLFF; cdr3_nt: TGCGCCAGCAGCTCCTCATCAACTAATGAAAAACTGTTTTTT
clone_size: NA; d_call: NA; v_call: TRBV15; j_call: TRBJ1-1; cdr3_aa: CATSSGKLSPGITEAFF; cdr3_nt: TGTGCCACCAGCAGCGGAAAGCTCTCCCCAGGGATCACTGAAGCTTTCTTT
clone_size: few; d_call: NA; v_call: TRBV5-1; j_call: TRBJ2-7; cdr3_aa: CASSLSLGNPYEQYF; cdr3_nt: TGCGCCAGCAGCTTGTCATTAGGGAACCCCTACGAGCAGTACTTC
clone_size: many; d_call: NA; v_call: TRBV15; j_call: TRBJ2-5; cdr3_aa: CATSRARVEGTQYF; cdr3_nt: TGTGCCACCAGCAGAGCGAGGGTAGAAGGGACCCAGTACTTC
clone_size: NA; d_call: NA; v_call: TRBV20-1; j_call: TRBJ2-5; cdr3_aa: CSAAGGPYQETQYF; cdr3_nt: TGCAGTGCGGCCGGGGGACCGTACCAAGAGACCCAGTACTTC
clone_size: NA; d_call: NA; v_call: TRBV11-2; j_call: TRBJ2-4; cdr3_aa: CAISFGRRGKNIQYF; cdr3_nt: TGTGCCATCAGCTTTGGGAGAAGGGGCAAAAACATTCAGTACTTC
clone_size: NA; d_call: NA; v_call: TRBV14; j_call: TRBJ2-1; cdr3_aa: CASSQDQGGLNSYNEQFF; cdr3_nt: TGTGCCAGCAGCCAAGATCAAGGCGGGCTTAACTCCTACAATGAGCAGTTCTTC
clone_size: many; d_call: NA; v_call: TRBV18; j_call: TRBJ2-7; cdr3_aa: CASSPPVQDRLNF; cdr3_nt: TGTGCCAGCTCACCACCGGTTCAGGACAGACTCAACTTC
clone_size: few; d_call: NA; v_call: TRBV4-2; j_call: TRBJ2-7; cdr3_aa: CASSQDQVGIYEQYF; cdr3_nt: TGTGCCAGCAGCCAAGATCAGGTGGGAATCTACGAGCAGTACTTC
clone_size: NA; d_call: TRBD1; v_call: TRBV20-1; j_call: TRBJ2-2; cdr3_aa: CSGRQGPGATGELFF; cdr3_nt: TGCAGTGGACGACAGGGGCCTGGGGCCACCGGGGAGCTGTTTTTT
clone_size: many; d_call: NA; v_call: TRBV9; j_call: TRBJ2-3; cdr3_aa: CASEGGPEDDTQYF; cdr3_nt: TGTGCCAGCGAGGGAGGCCCAGAGGATGATACGCAGTATTTT
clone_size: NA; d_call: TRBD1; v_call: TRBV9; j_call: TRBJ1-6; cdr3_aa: CASSADRSSYNSPLHF; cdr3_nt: TGTGCCAGCAGCGCGGACAGGAGCTCCTATAATTCACCCCTCCACTTT
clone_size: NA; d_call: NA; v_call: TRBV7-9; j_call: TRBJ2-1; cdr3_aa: CASSLEPSGLYNEQFF; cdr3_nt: TGTGCCAGCAGCTTAGAACCCAGCGGGCTCTACAATGAGCAGTTCTTC
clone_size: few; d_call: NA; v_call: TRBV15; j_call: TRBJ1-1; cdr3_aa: CATSRGPDQAFF; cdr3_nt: TGTGCCACCAGCAGAGGCCCAGATCAAGCTTTCTTT
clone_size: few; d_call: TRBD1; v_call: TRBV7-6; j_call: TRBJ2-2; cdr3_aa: CASSRTGGVGGELFF; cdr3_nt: TGTGCCAGCAGCAGGACAGGGGGCGTCGGCGGGGAGCTGTTTTTT
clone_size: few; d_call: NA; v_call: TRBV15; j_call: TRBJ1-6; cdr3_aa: CATSSWGSGSYNSPLHF; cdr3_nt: TGTGCCACCAGCAGCTGGGGGTCGGGCTCCTATAATTCACCCCTCCACTTT
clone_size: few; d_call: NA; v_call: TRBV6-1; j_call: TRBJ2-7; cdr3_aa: CASMRDDREGNEQYF; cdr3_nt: TGTGCCAGCATGCGGGACGACCGTGAGGGGAACGAGCAGTACTTC
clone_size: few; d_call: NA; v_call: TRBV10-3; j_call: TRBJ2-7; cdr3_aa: CAIRENRDNPYEQYF; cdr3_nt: TGTGCCATCAGAGAAAACCGGGACAATCCCTACGAGCAGTACTTC
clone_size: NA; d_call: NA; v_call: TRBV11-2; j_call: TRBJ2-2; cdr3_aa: CASRFGGHGELFF; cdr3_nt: TGTGCCAGCAGGTTCGGGGGTCACGGGGAGCTGTTTTTT
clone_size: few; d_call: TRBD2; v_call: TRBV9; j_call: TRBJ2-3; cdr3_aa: CASSVGLAGGPNTQYF; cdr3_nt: TGTGCCAGCAGCGTAGGCCTAGCGGGGGGGCCAAATACGCAGTATTTT
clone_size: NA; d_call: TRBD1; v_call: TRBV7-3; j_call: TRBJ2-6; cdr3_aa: CASSSGTGGPGANVLTF; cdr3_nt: TGTGCCAGCAGCTCCGGGACAGGGGGGCCTGGGGCCAACGTCCTGACTTTC
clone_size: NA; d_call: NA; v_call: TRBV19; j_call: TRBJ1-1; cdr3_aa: CASSIWAVNTEAFF; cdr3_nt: TGTGCCAGTAGTATTTGGGCGGTGAACACTGAAGCTTTCTTT
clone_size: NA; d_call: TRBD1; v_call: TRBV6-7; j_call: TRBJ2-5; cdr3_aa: CASSNRGRLQETQYF; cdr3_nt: TGTGCCAGCAGCAACAGGGGGAGGCTACAAGAGACCCAGTACTTC
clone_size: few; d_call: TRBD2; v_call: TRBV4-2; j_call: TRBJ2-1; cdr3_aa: CASDDLGGGNEQFF; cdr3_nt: TGTGCCAGTGACGATTTGGGGGGAGGGAATGAGCAGTTCTTC
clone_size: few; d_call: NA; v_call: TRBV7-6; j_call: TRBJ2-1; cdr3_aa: CASSLGFGGPYNEQFF; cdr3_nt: TGTGCCAGCAGCTTAGGGTTTGGGGGGCCCTACAATGAGCAGTTCTTC
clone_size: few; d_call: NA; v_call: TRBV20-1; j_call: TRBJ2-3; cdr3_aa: CSAGLSSTDTQYF; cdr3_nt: TGCAGTGCTGGACTATCTAGCACAGATACGCAGTATTTT
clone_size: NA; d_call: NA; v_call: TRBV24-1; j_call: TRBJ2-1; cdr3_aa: CATSDLKLRGNEQFF; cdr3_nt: TGTGCCACCAGTGATTTGAAGCTACGGGGGAATGAGCAGTTCTTC
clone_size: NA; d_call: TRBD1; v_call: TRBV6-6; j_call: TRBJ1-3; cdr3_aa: CASSLGQNSGNTIYF; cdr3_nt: TGTGCCAGCAGTTTGGGACAGAACTCTGGAAACACCATATATTTT
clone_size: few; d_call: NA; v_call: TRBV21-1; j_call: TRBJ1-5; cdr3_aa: CASSKVEGRPQHF; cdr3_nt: TGTGCCAGCAGCAAAGTAGAAGGGAGGCCCCAGCATTTT
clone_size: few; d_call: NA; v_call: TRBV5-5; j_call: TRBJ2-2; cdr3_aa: CASSFQGTGNTGELFF; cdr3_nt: TGTGCCAGCAGCTTTCAGGGGACGGGGAACACCGGGGAGCTGTTTTTT
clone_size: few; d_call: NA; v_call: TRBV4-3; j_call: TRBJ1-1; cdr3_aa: CASSQRGGIPTEAFF; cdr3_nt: TGCGCCAGCAGCCAACGCGGAGGGATCCCCACTGAAGCTTTCTTT
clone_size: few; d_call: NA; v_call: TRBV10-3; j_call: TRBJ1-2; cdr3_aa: CAIRRWEGGNSSNYGYTF; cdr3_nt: TGTGCCATCAGAAGATGGGAGGGTGGTAACTCCTCTAACTATGGCTACACCTTC
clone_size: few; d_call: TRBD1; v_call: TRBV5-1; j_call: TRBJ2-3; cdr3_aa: CASSLLTGAVNTDTQYF; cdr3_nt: TGCGCCAGCAGCCTACTAACAGGGGCGGTGAACACAGATACGCAGTATTTT
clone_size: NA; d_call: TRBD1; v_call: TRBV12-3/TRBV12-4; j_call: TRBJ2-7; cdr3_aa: CASSSRDRARREQYF; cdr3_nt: TGTGCCAGCAGCTCCCGGGACAGGGCCAGGAGGGAGCAGTACTTC
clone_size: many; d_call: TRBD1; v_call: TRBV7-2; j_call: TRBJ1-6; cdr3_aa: CASSPRQGVISPLHF; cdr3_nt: TGTGCCAGCAGCCCCCGACAGGGGGTGATTTCACCCCTCCACTTT
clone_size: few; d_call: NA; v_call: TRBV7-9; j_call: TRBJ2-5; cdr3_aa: CASQPQGGETQYF; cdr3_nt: TGTGCCAGCCAACCTCAGGGGGGTGAGACCCAGTACTTC
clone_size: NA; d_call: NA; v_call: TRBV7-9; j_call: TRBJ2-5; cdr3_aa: CASISFLPRRDGETQYF; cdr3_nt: TGTGCCAGCATCAGCTTTTTACCGCGGAGGGATGGGGAGACCCAGTACTTC
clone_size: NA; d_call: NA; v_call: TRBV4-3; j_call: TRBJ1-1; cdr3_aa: CASSQGRRAFF; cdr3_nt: TGCGCCAGCAGCCAAGGGAGGAGAGCTTTCTTT
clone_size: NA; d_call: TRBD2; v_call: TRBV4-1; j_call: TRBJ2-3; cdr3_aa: CASSLFRGGTDTQYF; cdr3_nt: TGCGCCAGCAGCCTTTTCCGGGGGGGCACAGATACGCAGTATTTT
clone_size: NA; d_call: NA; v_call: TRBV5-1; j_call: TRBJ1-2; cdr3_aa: CASSFSQGDGYTF; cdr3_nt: TGCGCCAGCAGCTTCTCTCAGGGTGACGGCTACACCTTC
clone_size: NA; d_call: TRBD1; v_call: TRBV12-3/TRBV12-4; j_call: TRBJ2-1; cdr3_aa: CASRPSGGSRDEQFF; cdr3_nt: TGTGCCAGCAGACCATCAGGGGGCAGTAGAGATGAGCAGTTCTTC
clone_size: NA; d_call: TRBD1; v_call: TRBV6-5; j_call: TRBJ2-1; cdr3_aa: CASSYSRGPYNEQFF; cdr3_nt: TGTGCCAGCAGTTACTCGAGGGGGCCCTACAATGAGCAGTTCTTC
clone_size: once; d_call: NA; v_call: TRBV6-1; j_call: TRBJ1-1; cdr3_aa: CASSEWMNTEAFF; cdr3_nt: TGTGCCAGCAGTGAGTGGATGAACACTGAAGCTTTCTTT
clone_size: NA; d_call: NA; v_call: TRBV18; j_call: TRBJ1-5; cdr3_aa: CASSPGSYLEAQPQHF; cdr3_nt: TGTGCCAGCTCACCGGGTTCCTATTTAGAGGCGCAGCCCCAGCATTTT
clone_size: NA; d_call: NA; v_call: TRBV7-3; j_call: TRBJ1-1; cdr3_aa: CASSLQPDMNTEAFF; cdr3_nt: TGTGCCAGCAGCTTACAGCCAGACATGAACACTGAAGCTTTCTTT